This T cell receptor beta chain was sequenced in a study of blood T cell repertoires in COVID-19. Per the study methods: The assay estimated nucleated cells by amplifying reference gene primers. Produced via immunoSEQ multiplex PCR; TCRdb's table is partial and in-frame only. V and J calls and clone size are those listed in that table; D and trimming were worked out from the DNA. The data show more than 200,000 clones, with around 84% seen just once and 5.2% held by the top ten. The CDR3 length is 15 residues. After removal of 2 bases from V and 1 base from J, the junction contained 3 bases not matched to a gene. CDR1 is LGHNA, CDR2 YNFKEQ, per germline.

The specimen was peripheral blood. This receptor was taken from an older woman with COVID-19, enrolled during active disease. The rearrangement joins TRBV4-2 to TRBJ1-1; 8 bases are shared with TRBD1. This chain's CDR3 is CASSQRQGTNTEAFF. The CDR3 DNA reads as TGTGCCAGCAGCCAAAGACAGGGGACGAACACTGAAGCTTTCTTT.